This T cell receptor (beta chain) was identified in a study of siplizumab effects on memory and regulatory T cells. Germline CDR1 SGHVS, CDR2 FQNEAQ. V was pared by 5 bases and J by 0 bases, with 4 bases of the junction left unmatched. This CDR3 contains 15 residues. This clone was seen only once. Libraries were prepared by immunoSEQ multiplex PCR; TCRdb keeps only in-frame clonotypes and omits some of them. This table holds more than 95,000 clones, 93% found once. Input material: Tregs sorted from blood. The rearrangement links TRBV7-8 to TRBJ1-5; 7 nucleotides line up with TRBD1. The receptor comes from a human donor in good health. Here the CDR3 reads CASSRNRGSNQPQHF. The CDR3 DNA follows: TGTGCCAGCAGCCGAAACAGGGGTAGCAATCAGCCCCAGCATTTT.